What follows are 31 T cell receptor beta chains derived from one specimen sequenced in a study of T cell responses to AZD1222 COVID-19 vaccine. Produced via immunoSEQ multiplex PCR; TCRdb's table is partial and in-frame only. Of about 130,000 clones in the sample, roughly 88% were seen once. Sequences were derived from peripheral blood, sampled on day 0 of AZD1222 vaccination. The receptors were sampled from an adult in good health.

The chain employs TRBV1 and TRBJ1-4; no check of the table's D call, TRBD1, against the DNA was made. TRBV1 is a pseudogene locus. The CDR3 is 15 residues long. CDR3 DNA: TGCACCAGGTCCGCTTATGGACAGGTTAATGAAAAACTGTTTTTT. Encoded protein: CTRSAYGQVNEKLFF.

The J gene is TRBJ1-1, the V gene TRBV7-2, with D maybe TRBD1 (6 bases). V lost 2 bases and J lost 2, with 9 bases in between. Germline V gene data show CDR1 as SGHTA and CDR2 as FQGNSA. The CDR3 length is 14 residues. CDR3 residues: CASSLTQGNTEAFF. The CDR3 DNA sequence: TGTGCCAGCAGCTTAACACAGGGCAACACTGAAGCTTTCTTT.

This clone came up once. This rearrangement joins TRBV9 to TRBJ1-2; D unresolved. This CDR3 contains 12 residues. CDR1 and CDR2 (germline): SGDLS, YYNGEE. Deletions cut 2 bases from V and 3 bases from J, with 5 bases between. The CDR3, as DNA: TGTGCCAGCAGCGTCGGAGACTATGGCTACACCTTC. The encoded protein is CASSVGDYGYTF.

The V call is TRBV19, the J call TRBJ2-7; the match to TRBD1 covers 8 bases. The CDR3 contains 14 residues. CDR1 is LNHDA and CDR2 is SQIVND in the germline V gene (reference sequence). V was clipped by 5 bases and J by 4 bases; unmatched bases: 7. The CDR3 spells CASSFAGQEYEQYF. DNA of the CDR3: TGTGCCAGTAGTTTCGCGGGACAGGAATACGAGCAGTACTTC.

The chain is built from TRBV6-5 and TRBJ1-1; 7 nucleotides line up with TRBD1. V was clipped by 8 bases and J by 5 bases; unmatched bases: 11. Per germline, CDR1 MNHEY and CDR2 SVGAGI. The CDR3 is 14 residues long. CDR3 sequence: CASFETGSRTEAFF. The CDR3 DNA is TGTGCCAGCTTTGAGACAGGGTCGAGGACTGAAGCTTTCTTT.

The J gene is TRBJ2-7, the V gene TRBV11-2, with 12 bases matching TRBD2. From germline, CDR1 is SGHAT and CDR2 FQNNGV. V gave up 5 bases and J gave up 4 bases; unmatched junction bases: 6. The CDR3 has 15 amino acids. The CDR3 DNA sequence: TGTGCCAGCAGCGCGACTAGCGGGGGACCTTACGAGCAGTACTTC. Amino acids: CASSATSGGPYEQYF. The full variable domain, rest sourced from reference TRBV11-2 and TRBJ2-7, is EAGVAQSPRYKIIEKRQSVAFWCNPISGHATLYWYQQILGQGPKLLIQFQNNGVVDDSQLPKDRFSAERLKGVDSTLKIQPAKLEDSAVYLCASSATSGGPYEQYFGPGTRLTVT.

As DNA, the CDR3 is TGTGCCAGCAGCCTAGGATCCTCCCAAGAAAAACTGTTTTTT. It encodes CASSLGSSQEKLFF. The rearrangement links TRBV9 to TRBJ1-4; no reliable D call. V was shortened by 4 bases and J by 8 bases, with 15 bases between the two germline ends. The CDR3 length is 14 residues. CDR1 is SGDLS and CDR2 is YYNGEE in the germline V gene.

This clone showed up just once. The rearrangement links TRBV4-1 to TRBJ2-1, with 8 bases fitting TRBD2. J lost 7 bases, V lost 1 base, and 9 bases had no gene match. This CDR3 comprises 16 residues. The germline CDR1 and CDR2 sequences are MGHRA and YSYEKL. The CDR3 region is CASSQAGGLAGNEQFF. CDR3 coding DNA: TGCGCCAGCAGCCAAGCGGGCGGTCTAGCGGGTAATGAGCAGTTCTTC.

The rearrangement links TRBV25-1 to TRBJ1-3; TRBD1 aligns across 9 bases. The CDR3 has 14 residues. Germline V gene lookup returns CDR1 MGHDK and CDR2 SYGVNS. With 6 bases clipped from V and 3 bases from J, the junction kept 3 bases outside the gene matches. CDR3 in DNA: TGTGCCAGCAGCGGACAGGGGAATGGAAACACCATATATTTT. Translation: CASSGQGNGNTIYF.

The chain carries TRBV2 and TRBJ1-5; TRBD1 aligns across 8 bases. Germline CDR1 and CDR2: SNHLY and FYNNEI. V lost 6 bases, J lost 3 bases, and 10 bases stayed unmatched. The CDR3 spans 16 residues. The CDR3 loop is CASRAQTGVDNQPQHF. CDR3 coding DNA: TGTGCCAGCAGGGCCCAGACAGGGGTAGACAATCAGCCCCAGCATTTT.

V is TRBV19 and J is TRBJ1-1; tentatively, D is TRBD1 (5 bases). The CDR3 is 14 amino acids. CDR1 is LNHDA, CDR2 SQIVND, per germline (reference sequence). V was clipped by 5 bases and J by 6 bases, with 16 bases between them. CDR3 region: CASSLNGAGAEAFF. The CDR3 coding sequence is TGTGCCAGTAGTCTCAACGGGGCGGGGGCTGAAGCTTTCTTT. The full variable domain, rest sourced from reference TRBV19 and TRBJ1-1, is DGGITQSPKYLFRKEGQNVTLSCEQNLNHDAMYWYRQDPGQGLRLIYYSQIVNDFQKGDIAEGYSVSREKKESFPLTVTSAQKNPTAFYLCASSLNGAGAEAFFGQGTRLTVV.

The J gene is TRBJ2-2, the V gene TRBV27; no firm D call. V was pared by 1 base and J by 0 bases, with 9 bases between. The CDR3 covers 16 residues. Germline V gene sequence: CDR1 MNHEY, CDR2 SMNVEV (reference sequence). CDR3 residues: CASSLYVGSNTGELFF. CDR3 DNA: TGTGCCAGCAGTTTATATGTGGGATCGAACACCGGGGAGCTGTTTTTT.

This chain uses TRBV7-9 with TRBJ1-1; D gene ambiguous. This CDR3 spans 12 amino acids. CDR1 SEHNR and CDR2 FQNEAQ come from the germline V gene (reference sequence). The germline V and J ends were trimmed by 2 bases and 7 bases, with 8 bases remaining between them. CDR3 coding DNA: TGTGCCAGCAGCTTACAATCCTATGAAGCTTTCTTT. Its protein product is CASSLQSYEAFF.

This clone was seen a handful of times. This chain connects TRBV5-4 to TRBJ1-1; TRBD1 might be the D (5 bases). This CDR3 contains 15 residues. Germline V gives CDR1 SGHNT, CDR2 YYREEE (reference sequence). The germline V and J ends were trimmed by 5 bases and 1 base, with 15 bases remaining between them. The CDR3 sequence is CASRRGLLGNTEAFF. The CDR3 DNA reads as TGTGCCAGCAGAAGGGGATTGCTGGGGAACACTGAAGCTTTCTTT.

The gene calls are TRBV11-3 and TRBJ1-1; D call uncertain. Germline V lookup: CDR1 SGHNT, CDR2 YENEEA. The CDR3 runs to 13 residues. Trimming removed 5 bases from V and 6 bases from J, with 13 bases in between. Here the CDR3 reads CASSPLIRAEAFF. The CDR3 nucleotides are TGTGCCAGCAGCCCCTTAATAAGGGCTGAAGCTTTCTTT.

The chain joins TRBV30 to TRBJ2-7; TRBD2 aligns across 12 bases. Trimming cost V 0 bases and J 13 bases; bases outside gene matches: 10. The CDR3 is made up of 14 amino acids. Germline values: CDR1 GTSNPN, CDR2 SVGIG (reference sequence). CDR3 in amino acids: CAWSVESGLAGGYF. CDR3 sequence (DNA): TGTGCCTGGAGTGTAGAATCGGGACTAGCGGGTGGCTACTTC.

In this sample, this clone turned up once. The chain uses TRBV14 and TRBJ2-3; D is possibly TRBD1 (6 bases). The length of the CDR3 is 16 residues. V was shortened by 3 bases and J by 5 bases, with 18 bases between the two germline ends. CDR1 and CDR2 from the germline V gene are SGHDN and FVKESK. The CDR3 nucleotides are TGTGCCAGCAGCCACCCTGTGGGGCAGGGGAGAGATACGCAGTATTTT. This translates into CASSHPVGQGRDTQYF. The full variable domain, with the rest looked up from reference TRBV14 and TRBJ2-3, is EAGVTQFPSHSVIEKGQTVTLRCDPISGHDNLYWYRRVMGKEIKFLLHFVKESKQDESGMPNNRFLAERTGGTYSTLKVQPAELEDSGVYFCASSHPVGQGRDTQYFGPGTRLTVL.

This chain links TRBV19 with TRBJ1-4; unclear D gene. CDR3 length equals 15 residues. Germline assignment: CDR1 LNHDA and CDR2 SQIVND (reference sequence). V lost 7 bases and J lost 6, with 18 bases in between. DNA for the CDR3: TGTGCCAGTAAACCGGGCCTAAAGCGGGATGAAAAACTGTTTTTT. This codes for CASKPGLKRDEKLFF.

This clone was recorded once. V gene TRBV24-1 combines with J gene TRBJ2-3, with 7 bases lining up with TRBD1. V was clipped by 4 bases and J by 1 base; unmatched bases: 4. Germline CDR1 KGHDR, CDR2 SFDVKD. The CDR3 has 15 amino acids. DNA for the CDR3: TGTGCCACCAGTGACAGGGGGTCCGGCACAGATACGCAGTATTTT. This translates into CATSDRGSGTDTQYF.

V and J are TRBV7-2 and TRBJ2-1, with 7 nucleotides matching TRBD2. CDR1 and CDR2 (germline): SGHTA, FQGNSA. J gave up 8 bases and V 8 bases, and 15 bases lay outside the gene matches. The CDR3 is 15 residues long. CDR3 in amino acids: CASSLLRGSLDEQFF. DNA for the CDR3: TGTGCCAGCTCACTCCTACGCGGGAGTCTGGATGAGCAGTTCTTC.

The rearrangement links TRBV18 to TRBJ2-7, with D possibly TRBD1 on 7 matching bases. Germline V gene lookup returns CDR1 KGHSH and CDR2 LQKENI. V gave up 0 bases and J gave up 5 bases, with 11 bases separating them. This CDR3 spans 14 amino acids. The CDR3: CASSPPSGGNEQYF. For the CDR3, the DNA is TGTGCCAGCTCACCACCGTCAGGGGGGAACGAGCAGTACTTC. The variable domain in full, with the rest retrieved from reference TRBV18 and TRBJ2-7, is NAGVMQNPRHLVRRRGQEARLRCSPMKGHSHVYWYRQLPEEGLKFMVYLQKENIIDESGMPKERFSAEFPKEGPSILRIQQVVRGDSAAYFCASSPPSGGNEQYFGPGTRLTVT.

The rearrangement joins TRBV5-1 to TRBJ2-2; D not certain. The CDR3 loop spans 12 amino acids. Germline V gene lookup returns CDR1 SGHRS and CDR2 YFSETQ. The ends were cut back, 5 bases at V and 5 bases at J, with 7 bases in the middle. This CDR3 is CASRFSTGELFF. CDR3 bases: TGCGCCAGCAGGTTCAGTACCGGGGAGCTGTTTTTT.

This chain uses TRBV5-1 with TRBJ2-1; D is perhaps TRBD1 (7 bases). CDR1 is SGHRS and CDR2 is YFSETQ in the germline V gene. The CDR3 extends over 17 amino acids. V was trimmed by 2 bases and J by 4 bases, leaving 19 bases between them. This CDR3 is CASSLTGVRGGYNEQFF. The CDR3 nucleotides are TGCGCCAGCAGCTTAACAGGGGTAAGAGGAGGGTACAATGAGCAGTTCTTC.

This sequence joins TRBV6-2 or TRBV6-3 and TRBJ2-5; TRBD2 is a possible D gene (5 bases). Germline V lookup: CDR1 MNHEY, CDR2 SVGEGT. The V and J ends lost 3 bases and 0 bases respectively, with 17 bases between them. This CDR3 is 17 amino acids long. CDR3 residues: CASSYSVAKGDQETQYF. The CDR3 DNA is TGTGCCAGCAGTTATAGCGTAGCGAAAGGAGACCAAGAGACCCAGTACTTC.

Points on this clone: The same CDR3 can be traced to other DNA sequences in this sample. The chain couples TRBV3-1 (or the pseudogene TRBV3-2) to TRBJ2-7; TRBD1 aligns across 9 bases. Trimming at V came to 3 bases and at J to 2 bases, leaving 5 bases not matched to a gene. CDR1 is LGHDT and CDR2 is YNNKEL in the germline V gene (reference sequence). The CDR3 is 15 amino acids. CDR3 sequence (DNA): TGTGCCAGCAGCCAGCGCGGACAGGGGACCTACGAGCAGTACTTC. This codes for CASSQRGQGTYEQYF.

This sequence joins TRBV11-2 and TRBJ2-7; 10 bases match TRBD2. From germline, CDR1 is SGHAT and CDR2 FQNNGV. This CDR3 is 15 amino acids long. The V segment lost 5 bases and the J segment 4 bases; nucleotides outside the gene matches: 8. The CDR3 spells CASSPFSGGYYEQYF. The CDR3 coding sequence is TGTGCCAGCAGCCCGTTTAGCGGGGGGTATTACGAGCAGTACTTC.

The chain employs TRBV6-5 and TRBJ2-7, with D possibly matching TRBD1 (6 bases). This CDR3 spans 15 amino acids. V was trimmed by 5 bases and J by 1 base, leaving 15 bases between them. The germline V gene encodes CDR1 MNHEY and CDR2 SVGAGI. CDR3 in DNA: TGTGCCAGCAGTCGTCCGGGACACCAATCCTACGAGCAGTACTTC. This translates into CASSRPGHQSYEQYF.

J is TRBJ1-2 and V is TRBV13; D perhaps matches TRBD1 (6 bases). Trimming shortened V by 0 bases and J by 3 bases, and 17 bases separated the two germline ends. From germline, CDR1 is PRHDT and CDR2 FYEKMQ (reference sequence). CDR3 size: 17 residues. The CDR3 loop is CASSLGGGTQGDYGYTF. The CDR3 DNA follows: TGTGCCAGCAGCTTAGGCGGGGGGACACAGGGCGACTATGGCTACACCTTC.

V usage is TRBV7-9 and J usage is TRBJ2-2; TRBD1 matches 8 bases. This CDR3 is built from 15 residues. V was clipped by 6 bases and J by 5 bases; unmatched bases: 8. Germline values: CDR1 SEHNR, CDR2 FQNEAQ (reference sequence). The CDR3 sequence: CASRPGQGGTGELFF. CDR3 DNA sequence: TGTGCCAGCAGGCCCGGACAGGGAGGTACCGGGGAGCTGTTTTTT. Full variable domain (missing parts from reference TRBV7-9 and TRBJ2-2): DTGVSQNPRHKITKRGQNVTFRCDPISEHNRLYWYRQTLGQGPEFLTYFQNEAQLEKSRLLSDRFSAERPKGSFSTLEIQRTEQGDSAMYLCASRPGQGGTGELFFGEGSRLTVL.

The chain couples TRBV19 to TRBJ1-2; no reliable D call. V was shortened by 6 bases and J by 4 bases, with 9 bases between the two germline ends. The V gene's germline CDR1 is LNHDA and CDR2 SQIVND (reference sequence). The CDR3 is 12 amino acids. In DNA form, the CDR3 reads TGTGCCAGTAGCCCACAGACCTATGGCTACACCTTC. As protein: CASSPQTYGYTF.

This rearrangement joins TRBV30 to TRBJ1-4, with 7 bases that match TRBD1. Trimming cost V 4 bases and J 4 bases; bases outside gene matches: 3. Germline V CDR1 and CDR2: GTSNPN, SVGIG (reference sequence). This CDR3 is built from 13 residues. In DNA, the CDR3 is TGTGCCTGGACGACAGGGAGTAATGAAAAACTGTTTTTT. Its translation is CAWTTGSNEKLFF. The whole variable domain, filled in from reference TRBV30 and TRBJ1-4, reads SQTIHQWPATLVQPVGSPLSLECTVEGTSNPNLYWYRQAAGRGLQLLFYSVGIGQISSEVPQNLSASRPQDRQFILSSKKLLLSDSGFYLCAWTTGSNEKLFFGSGTQLSVL.